Shown below are 30 T cell receptor beta chains from a single sample sequenced in a study of control samples from healthy donors and cancer patients. Only in-frame clones appear in the TCRdb table, and some are missing; sequencing was by immunoSEQ multiplex PCR. Here the sample spans approximately 97,000 clones, roughly nine tenths being singletons. The sample taken for sequencing was blood. All receptors come from a young woman in good health.

This chain joins TRBV25-1 and TRBJ1-2; no definite D call. Trimming shortened V by 2 bases and J by 8 bases, and 15 bases separated the two germline ends. The germline V gene encodes CDR1 MGHDK and CDR2 SYGVNS. This CDR3 contains 14 residues. The CDR3 loop is CASSEAGRAGGYTF. CDR3 in DNA: TGTGCCAGCAGTGAAGCCGGACGAGCGGGGGGCTACACCTTC.

The chain uses TRBV5-4 and TRBJ2-2, with unresolved D. The CDR3 is 13 amino acids. Trimming left V 3 bases short and J 6 bases short, with 9 bases between. Germline CDR1 and CDR2: SGHNT and YYREEE (reference sequence). In nucleotides, the CDR3 is TGTGCCAGCAGCTCCTGGCTGGCCGGGGAGCTGTTTTTT. This sequence encodes CASSSWLAGELFF.

This chain links TRBV19 with TRBJ1-5; 8 bases fit TRBD1. This CDR3 is built from 15 residues. Trimming took 0 bases from V and 11 from J; bases not matched to a gene: 9. CDR1 is LNHDA and CDR2 is SQIVND in the germline V gene (reference sequence). The CDR3 here is CASSIDLGQGRAQHF. CDR3 in DNA: TGTGCCAGTAGTATAGATCTAGGACAGGGACGGGCCCAGCATTTT.

The chain joins TRBV4-1 to TRBJ1-6; D perhaps matches TRBD1 (5 bases). This CDR3 has 16 amino acids. Per the germline V gene, CDR1 is MGHRA and CDR2 is YSYEKL. With 5 bases removed from V and 10 bases from J, the gap between germline ends came to 21 bases. The CDR3 protein is CASSRNPGRLESPLHF. The CDR3 nucleotides are TGCGCCAGCAGCAGAAATCCAGGGAGGTTGGAGTCACCCCTCCACTTT.

This chain uses TRBV13 with TRBJ2-7; weak D call: TRBD1 (6 bases). The germline gives CDR1 PRHDT, CDR2 FYEKMQ (reference sequence). V was pared by 5 bases and J by 2 bases, with 10 bases between. The CDR3 spans 13 residues. Written as DNA, the CDR3 is TGTGCCAGCAGCGGCAGGGGTCCCTACGAGCAGTACTTC. Amino acids: CASSGRGPYEQYF.

This chain joins TRBV28 and TRBJ2-1, with D hard to call. The length of the CDR3 is 12 residues. Between the trimmed V and J ends, which lost 5 bases and 5 bases, there was a span of 7 bases. Looked up from germline, CDR1 is MDHEN and CDR2 is SYDVKM. CDR3 in amino acids: CASSLSHNEQFF. The CDR3 DNA is TGTGCCAGCAGTCTTTCTCACAATGAGCAGTTCTTC.

The rearrangement joins TRBV7-8 to TRBJ2-5, with TRBD1 matching over 7 bases. The germline gives CDR1 SGHVS, CDR2 FQNEAQ. The CDR3 runs 14 residues. V trimming: 5 bases; J trimming: 3 bases; junction bases outside the gene matches: 6. CDR3 nucleotide sequence: TGTGCCAGCAGCCAGGGGGTGTGGGAAGAGACCCAGTACTTC. Amino acid sequence: CASSQGVWEETQYF.

This rearrangement joins TRBV3-1 (or the pseudogene TRBV3-2) to TRBJ1-1; maybe TRBD1 (6 bases). This CDR3 spans 13 amino acids. Between the trimmed V and J ends, which lost 0 bases and 10 bases, there was a span of 12 bases. The germline gives CDR1 LGHDT, CDR2 YNNKEL (reference sequence). CDR3 amino acids: CASSQDQGRGAFF. Here the CDR3 DNA reads TGTGCCAGCAGCCAAGATCAGGGCAGGGGAGCTTTCTTT.

The chain is built from TRBV19 and TRBJ1-5; TRBD1 aligns across 9 bases. The germline V gene encodes CDR1 LNHDA and CDR2 SQIVND (reference sequence). The CDR3 covers 17 residues. J was trimmed by 1 base and V by 5 bases; bases with no gene match: 9. CDR3 nucleotides: TGTGCCAGTAGTCTGAGGCCGGGACAGGGAAGCAATCAGCCCCAGCATTTT. Its protein is CASSLRPGQGSNQPQHF.

This chain links TRBV5-6 with TRBJ1-1; no firm D call. Germline CDR1 SGHDT, CDR2 YYEEEE. The CDR3 contains 13 residues. V was shortened by 0 bases and J by 3 bases, with 6 bases between the two germline ends. The CDR3 DNA reads TGTGCCAGCAGCTTGGTGGGGTACACTGAAGCTTTCTTT. This encodes CASSLVGYTEAFF.

CDR3 DNA: TGCGCCAGCAGCCAATTCCATAGACGGAACCATTTTAATGAAAAACTGTTTTTT. Protein: CASSQFHRRNHFNEKLFF. The chain carries TRBV4-1 and TRBJ1-4; D call uncertain. CDR1 is MGHRA, CDR2 YSYEKL, per germline. This CDR3 comprises 18 residues. Trimming pared 2 bases from V and 4 bases from J, leaving 20 bases between.

The rearrangement joins TRBV5-1 to TRBJ2-3; TRBD2 is a possible D gene (5 bases). Between the trimmed V and J ends, which lost 7 bases and 4 bases, there was a span of 10 bases. Looked up from germline, CDR1 is SGHRS and CDR2 is YFSETQ. CDR3 length equals 12 residues. The CDR3 is CASSRGPDTQYF. CDR3 sequence (DNA): TGCGCCAGCTCTAGAGGGCCAGATACGCAGTATTTT.

The chain combines TRBV2 with TRBJ1-6, with 7 bases lining up with TRBD1. The ends lost 4 bases at V and 7 bases at J; junction bases unmatched: 4. CDR1 and CDR2 from the germline V gene are SNHLY and FYNNEI. CDR3 length equals 14 residues. CDR3 DNA sequence: TGTGCCAGCAGTGTGGGCAGGGGGAATTCACCCCTCCACTTT. It encodes CASSVGRGNSPLHF.

The chain combines TRBV20-1 with TRBJ2-7; TRBD1 matches at 8 bases. This CDR3 has 10 amino acids. Trimming at V came to 6 bases and at J to 6 bases, leaving 1 base not matched to a gene. The germline V gene encodes CDR1 DFQATT and CDR2 SNEGSKA (reference sequence). This chain's CDR3 is CSATGGEQYF. As DNA, the CDR3 is TGCAGTGCAACAGGGGGCGAGCAGTACTTC.

This clone came up once. The chain employs TRBV5-4 and TRBJ1-4; unclear D gene. Between the trimmed V and J ends, which lost 5 bases and 5 bases, there was a span of 10 bases. Germline V gives CDR1 SGHNT, CDR2 YYREEE (reference sequence). The CDR3 sequence is 13 residues long. CDR3 sequence (DNA): TGTGCCAGCAGACCGGACGCAAATGAAAAACTGTTTTTT. It encodes CASRPDANEKLFF.

This clone was counted a single time. This rearrangement joins TRBV6-5 to TRBJ1-2; D might be TRBD1 (6 bases). This CDR3 has 11 amino acids. The V gene's germline CDR1 is MNHEY and CDR2 SVGAGI. V was shortened by 7 bases and J by 10 bases, with 13 bases between the two germline ends. In DNA form, the CDR3 reads TGTGCCAGCACAGTCCGACAGGACTACACCTTC. This sequence encodes CASTVRQDYTF.

The gene calls are TRBV6-6 and TRBJ2-5; D not certain. The germline gives CDR1 MNHNY, CDR2 SVGAGI (reference sequence). The CDR3 has 15 amino acids. Trimming removed 6 bases at V and 0 bases at J, with 14 bases between. CDR3 residues: CASRPSRAYQETQYF. DNA of the CDR3: TGTGCCAGCAGACCATCCCGGGCGTACCAAGAGACCCAGTACTTC.

V is TRBV27 and J is TRBJ2-7, with TRBD1 matching 9 bases. The J segment lost 4 bases and the V segment lost 5 bases, leaving 9 bases of the junction unmatched. This CDR3 region has 15 residues. Per germline, CDR1 MNHEY and CDR2 SMNVEV (reference sequence). CDR3 bases: TGTGCCAGCAGTACCCAGACAGGGGGAAAGTACGAGCAGTACTTC. This translates into CASSTQTGGKYEQYF.

The chain couples TRBV20-1 to TRBJ1-5; TRBD1 matches at 8 bases. Per germline, CDR1 DFQATT and CDR2 SNEGSKA (reference sequence). The CDR3 sequence is 15 residues long. V lost 3 bases, J lost 7 bases, and 11 bases stayed unmatched. CDR3 loop: CSASILRGLGQPQHF. As DNA, the CDR3 is TGCAGTGCTAGTATCCTCAGGGGGCTCGGACAGCCCCAGCATTTT.

The chain carries TRBV6-4 and TRBJ2-3; the D is unclear. The germline V gene encodes CDR1 MRHNA and CDR2 SNTAGT. The CDR3 has 14 amino acids. V lost 0 bases and J lost 2, with 6 bases in between. Written as DNA, the CDR3 is TGTGCCAGCAGTGACTCCCACGACACAGATACGCAGTATTTT. Translating it yields CASSDSHDTDTQYF.

This clone showed up just once. The chain is built from TRBV30 and TRBJ2-7; 7 bases fit TRBD1. V dropped 0 bases and J dropped 5; count of bases not matched to a gene: 10. Germline V gives CDR1 GTSNPN, CDR2 SVGIG (reference sequence). The CDR3 is 15 amino acids. The CDR3 sequence is CAWSVSRQGYHEQYF. The CDR3 coding sequence is TGTGCCTGGAGTGTAAGTAGACAGGGTTATCACGAGCAGTACTTC.

The rearrangement uses TRBV6-5 and TRBJ1-3; D may be TRBD1 (6 bases). The V end lost 5 bases, the J end lost 0 bases, and 8 bases lay between the germline ends. Germline CDR1 and CDR2: MNHEY and SVGAGI. The CDR3 covers 14 residues. The CDR3 DNA reads TGTGCCAGCAGTAGGGGGGACTCTGGAAACACCATATATTTT. Its protein product is CASSRGDSGNTIYF.

The chain uses TRBV5-4 and TRBJ2-3; TRBD2 aligns across 12 bases. The length of the CDR3 is 13 residues. CDR1 SGHNT and CDR2 YYREEE come from the germline V gene (reference sequence). Germline trimming cut 9 bases from V and 6 bases from J; bases unmatched to any gene: 5. Here the CDR3 reads CATTSGRTDTQYF. Written as DNA, the CDR3 is TGTGCCACGACTAGCGGGAGAACGGATACGCAGTATTTT.

V is TRBV4-1 and J is TRBJ2-3; a weak D match, TRBD2 (6 bases). CDR3 length equals 16 residues. Trimming removed 1 base at V and 4 bases at J, with 15 bases between. The germline V gene encodes CDR1 MGHRA and CDR2 YSYEKL. CDR3 protein: CASSQGTRGPADTQYF. CDR3 DNA: TGCGCCAGCAGCCAAGGGACGCGGGGACCTGCAGATACGCAGTATTTT.

The V and J genes are TRBV25-1 and TRBJ2-5; D uncertain. The V and J ends lost 4 bases and 4 bases respectively, with 10 bases between them. Germline V gene data show CDR1 as MGHDK and CDR2 as SYGVNS. The CDR3 loop spans 13 amino acids. The CDR3 protein is CASSGERLETQYF. The CDR3 DNA is TGTGCCAGCAGTGGGGAAAGACTAGAGACCCAGTACTTC.

This clone was seen a few times. This chain joins TRBV19 and TRBJ1-1; unclear D gene. V lost 5 bases and J lost 8, with 9 bases in between. The CDR3 consists of 11 residues. CDR1 and CDR2 from the germline V gene are LNHDA and SQIVND (reference sequence). The CDR3 is CASSFGREAFF. DNA of the CDR3: TGTGCCAGTAGTTTTGGACGGGAAGCTTTCTTT.

CDR3 bases: TGTGCCAGTAACCCGGGACTAGCGGGAGCGACAGATACGCAGTATTTT. Its protein is CASNPGLAGATDTQYF. The V and J genes are TRBV19 and TRBJ2-3; 14 nucleotides match TRBD2. This CDR3 contains 16 residues. Trimming at V came to 7 bases and at J to 3 bases, leaving 6 bases not matched to a gene. CDR1 is LNHDA and CDR2 is SQIVND in the germline V gene (reference sequence).

The chain carries TRBV19 and TRBJ1-5; TRBD1 is a possible D gene (6 bases). The length of the CDR3 is 14 residues. V lost 5 bases to trimming and J lost 2 bases, with 10 bases between them. Germline CDR1 and CDR2: LNHDA and SQIVND (reference sequence). CDR3 DNA: TGTGCCAGTAGTTATGGACAGCGCAATCAGCCCCAGCATTTT. This gives the protein CASSYGQRNQPQHF.

Only one count was recorded for this clone. The chain couples TRBV2 to TRBJ1-4, with D perhaps matching TRBD1 (6 bases). Trimming removed 3 bases from V and 6 bases from J, with 17 bases in between. Germline V lookup: CDR1 SNHLY, CDR2 FYNNEI. This CDR3 contains 16 residues. Written as DNA, the CDR3 is TGTGCCAGCAGTGATGGGGGCAGGCGGATTCATGAAAAACTGTTTTTT. It codes for CASSDGGRRIHEKLFF.

This clone appeared a few times. The chain combines TRBV6-4 with TRBJ2-1; TRBD2 matches 11 bases. The germline gives CDR1 MRHNA, CDR2 SNTAGT. The CDR3 spans 15 residues. V shed 5 bases, J shed 4 bases, and the junction held 4 bases outside the gene matches. In DNA form, the CDR3 reads TGTGCCAGCAGTAGTAGCGGGGGGGATTACAATGAGCAGTTCTTC. It translates to CASSSSGGDYNEQFF.